This TCR beta chain stems from a study of a mutant IDH1 vaccine in newly diagnosed glioma. For the study at large: Patients had received radiotherapy, temozolomide, or both previously, most receiving both.

Concerning this clone itself: As yet, its antigen is unknown.

The data were produced by immunoSEQ multiplex PCR, yet TCRdb's version contains in-frame clones alone and is incomplete. The repertoire holds around 60,000 clones, with 84% as singletons. The CDR3 covers 19 residues. Germline V lookup: CDR1 SGHDN, CDR2 FVKESK. Trimming took off 3 bases at V and 2 bases at J, with 25 bases between the two ends. The time point denotes: week 35, safety follow-up. Every vaccination contained 300 ug of the mutant IDH1 20-mer peptide and was paired with topical imiquimod. This clonotype was obtained from a man aged 30 to 39 with glioma. The chain combines TRBV14 with TRBJ2-5; no definite D call. The material was PBMCs, obtained from a glioma patient whose treatment included an IDH1 peptide vaccine. Here the CDR3 reads CASSQPLGKAGSQQETQYF. In DNA form, the CDR3 reads TGTGCCAGCAGCCAGCCACTGGGGAAGGCCGGATCGCAACAAGAGACCCAGTACTTC.